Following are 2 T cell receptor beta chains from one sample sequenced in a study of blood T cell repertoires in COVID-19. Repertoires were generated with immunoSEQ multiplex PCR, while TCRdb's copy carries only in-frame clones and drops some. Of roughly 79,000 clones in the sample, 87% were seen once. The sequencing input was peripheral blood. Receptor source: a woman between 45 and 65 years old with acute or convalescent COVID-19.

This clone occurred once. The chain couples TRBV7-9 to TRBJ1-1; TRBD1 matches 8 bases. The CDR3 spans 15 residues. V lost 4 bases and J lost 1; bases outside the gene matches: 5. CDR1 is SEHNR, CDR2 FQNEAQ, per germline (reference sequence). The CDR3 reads CASSSNRGGNTEAFF. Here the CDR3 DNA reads TGTGCCAGCAGCTCAAACAGGGGGGGGAACACTGAAGCTTTCTTT.

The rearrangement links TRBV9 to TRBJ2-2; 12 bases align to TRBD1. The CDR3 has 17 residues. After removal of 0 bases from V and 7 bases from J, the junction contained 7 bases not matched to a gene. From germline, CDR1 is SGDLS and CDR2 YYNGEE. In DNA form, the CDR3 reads TGTGCCAGCAGCGTAGGTAGGGGACAGGGGGCGCTCGGGGAGCTGTTTTTT. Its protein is CASSVGRGQGALGELFF. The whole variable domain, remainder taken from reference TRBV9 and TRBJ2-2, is DSGVTQTPKHLITATGQRVTLRCSPRSGDLSVYWYQQSLDQGLQFLIQYYNGEERAKGNILERFSAQQFPDLHSELNLSSLELGDSALYFCASSVGRGQGALGELFFGEGSRLTVL.